These T cell receptor beta chains were read from a single sample in a study of cytomegalovirus exposure and HLA in healthy donors. Sequenced by immunoSEQ multiplex PCR; TCRdb stores in-frame clones only, minus some. The data contain 90,000 to 110,000 clones, about two thirds of them singletons. The sample consisted of PBMCs. Source of these receptors: a woman between 65 and 79 years old in good health and CMV-seropositive. The CDR3 runs from the conserved cysteine through the conserved F or W. The order of the fields is V gene, J gene, CDR3 protein.

TRBV25-1	TRBJ1-2	CASSVDRFNYGYTF
TRBV19	TRBJ1-4	CASSQQGATNEKLFF
TRBV7-2	TRBJ2-5	CASSLVSGGEETQYF
TRBV19	TRBJ2-3	CASSTGTSGDTDTQYF
TRBV4-2	TRBJ2-1	CASSRTRESSYNEQFF
TRBV2	TRBJ2-1	CASSARRGGNEQFF
TRBV7-3	TRBJ2-3	CASSPSGDVDTQYF
TRBV6-1	TRBJ2-2	CASSERGQGNTGELFF
TRBV20-1	TRBJ2-1	CSARDLEDEFF
TRBV5-1	TRBJ2-7	CASSLAVGTANYEQYF
TRBV7-6	TRBJ1-1	CASSPGVPNTEAFF
TRBV4-1	TRBJ1-2	CASSQGGAFNYGYTF
TRBV29-1	TRBJ1-1	CSVVEGTNTEAFF